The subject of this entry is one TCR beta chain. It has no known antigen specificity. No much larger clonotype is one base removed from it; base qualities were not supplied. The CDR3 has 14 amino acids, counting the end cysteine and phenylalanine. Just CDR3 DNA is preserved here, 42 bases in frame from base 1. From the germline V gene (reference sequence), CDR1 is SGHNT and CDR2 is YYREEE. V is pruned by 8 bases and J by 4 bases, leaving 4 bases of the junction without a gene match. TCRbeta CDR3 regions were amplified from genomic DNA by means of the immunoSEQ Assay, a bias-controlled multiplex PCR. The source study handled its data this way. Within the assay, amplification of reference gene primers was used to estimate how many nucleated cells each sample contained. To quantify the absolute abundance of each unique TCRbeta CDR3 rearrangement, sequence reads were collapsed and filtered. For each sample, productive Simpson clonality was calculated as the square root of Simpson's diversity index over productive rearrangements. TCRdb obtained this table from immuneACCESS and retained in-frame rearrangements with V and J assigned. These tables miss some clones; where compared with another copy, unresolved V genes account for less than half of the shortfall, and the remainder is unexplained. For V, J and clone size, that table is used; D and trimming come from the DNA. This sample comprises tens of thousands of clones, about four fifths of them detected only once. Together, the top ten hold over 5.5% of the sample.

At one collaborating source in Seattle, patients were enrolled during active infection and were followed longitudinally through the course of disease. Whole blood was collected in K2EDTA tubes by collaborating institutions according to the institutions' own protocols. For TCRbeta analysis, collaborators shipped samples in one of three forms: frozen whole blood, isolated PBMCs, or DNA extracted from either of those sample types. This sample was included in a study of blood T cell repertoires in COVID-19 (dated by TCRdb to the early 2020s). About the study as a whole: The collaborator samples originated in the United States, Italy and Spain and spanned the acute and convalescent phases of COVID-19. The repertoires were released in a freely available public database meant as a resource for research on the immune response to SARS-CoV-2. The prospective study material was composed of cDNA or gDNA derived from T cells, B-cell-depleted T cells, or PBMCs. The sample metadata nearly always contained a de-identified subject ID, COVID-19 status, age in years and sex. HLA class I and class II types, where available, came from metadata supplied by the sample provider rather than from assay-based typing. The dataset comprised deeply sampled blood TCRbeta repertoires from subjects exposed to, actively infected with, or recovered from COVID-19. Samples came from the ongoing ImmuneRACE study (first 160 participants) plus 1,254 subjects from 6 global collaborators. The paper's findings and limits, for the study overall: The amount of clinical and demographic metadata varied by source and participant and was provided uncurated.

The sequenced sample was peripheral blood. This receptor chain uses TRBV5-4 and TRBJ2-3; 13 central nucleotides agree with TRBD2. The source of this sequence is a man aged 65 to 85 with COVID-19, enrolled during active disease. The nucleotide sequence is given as TGTGCCAGGAGACTAGCGGGGGGCCCAGATACGCAGTATTTT. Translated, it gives CARRLAGGPDTQYF.